These T cell receptor beta chains were read from a single sample in a study of early T cells in non-severe SARS-CoV-2 infection. A single record per CDR3 protein comes from TCRdb applying MiXCR to the 5' RACE reads. The sample holds 60,000 to 75,000 distinct CDR3 sequences, over 10% seen once. The sample in question was whole blood, obtained at baseline. The receptor source for this set is an adult who was a healthcare worker with PCR-confirmed SARS-CoV-2 infection or an uninfected control (not recorded which). Each CDR3 is given with its conserved first and last residue. Fields, in order: J gene, clone size, D gene, V gene, CDR3 protein, CDR3 DNA. A D gene is named only where the DNA matches it firmly. Rows may omit the clone size; those that give it use once, few, many or a size class.

TRBJ2-3 once NA TRBV9 CASSVVYNTDTQYF TGTGCCAGCAGCGTAGTCTACAACACAGATACGCAGTATTTT
TRBJ2-3 few NA TRBV29-1 CSVDSTDTQYF TGCAGCGTTGATTCGACAGATACGCAGTATTTT
TRBJ1-1 NA NA TRBV2 CAAGRPTGEAFF TGTGCCGCAGGGAGGCCGACAGGTGAAGCTTTCTTT
TRBJ1-2 many TRBD1 TRBV10-3 CAISGGGQGAANGYTF TGTGCCATCAGTGGGGGAGGCCAGGGGGCAGCGAATGGCTACACCTTC
TRBJ1-1 few TRBD1 TRBV20-1 CSAGTGLMNTEAFF TGCAGTGCTGGGACAGGGCTTATGAACACTGAAGCTTTCTTT
TRBJ2-7 NA TRBD2 TRBV29-1 CSVSLLAGDHEQYF TGCAGCGTTTCATTACTAGCGGGAGACCACGAGCAGTACTTC
TRBJ2-4 NA TRBD1 TRBV7-2 CASSLRGPLDIQYF TGTGCCAGCAGCTTAAGGGGGCCGCTGGACATTCAGTACTTC
TRBJ2-1 few TRBD2 TRBV20-1 CSAARLAGGGEQFF TGCAGTGCCGCCCGACTAGCGGGTGGGGGTGAGCAGTTCTTC
TRBJ1-5 NA TRBD1 TRBV7-2 CASSTRQGNQPQHF TGTGCCAGCAGCACCAGACAGGGGAATCAGCCCCAGCATTTT
TRBJ2-1 NA NA TRBV7-6 CASSTQRGSNEQFF TGTGCCAGCAGCACCCAACGGGGGAGCAATGAGCAGTTCTTC
TRBJ2-7 NA NA TRBV6-5 CASSYSGTTYEQYF TGTGCCAGCAGTTACTCGGGGACCACCTACGAGCAGTACTTC
TRBJ2-1 NA NA TRBV11-2 CASSLEGRPYNEQFF TGTGCCAGCAGCTTAGAGGGACGACCTTACAATGAGCAGTTCTTC
TRBJ2-2 many TRBD2 TRBV5-1 CASSPGLAGGAGELFF TGCGCCAGCAGCCCAGGACTAGCGGGAGGGGCCGGGGAGCTGTTTTTT
TRBJ1-5 few NA TRBV20-1 CSATRPGGDQPQHF TGCAGTGCAACCCGGCCCGGCGGCGATCAGCCCCAGCATTTT
TRBJ2-1 few NA TRBV7-6 CASSLVAARLSYNEQFF TGTGCCAGCAGCTTAGTAGCAGCCCGCCTCTCCTACAATGAGCAGTTCTTC
TRBJ2-7 many TRBD2 TRBV7-9 CASSPGLTGALTYEQYF TGTGCCAGCAGCCCGGGACTAACGGGAGCCCTTACCTACGAGCAGTACTTC
TRBJ2-1 many TRBD2 TRBV6-2/TRBV6-3 CASSPRLAGYNEQFF TGTGCCAGCAGTCCTCGACTAGCGGGGTACAATGAGCAGTTCTTC
TRBJ2-7 few NA TRBV3-1 CASSQEVDEQYF TGTGCCAGCAGCCAAGAAGTCGACGAGCAGTACTTC
TRBJ1-4 few NA TRBV29-1 CSVADSNEKLFF TGCAGCGTAGCCGACAGTAATGAAAAACTGTTTTTT
TRBJ2-3 many TRBD2 TRBV9 CASKRGTGRADTQYF TGTGCCAGCAAGAGGGGTACCGGGAGGGCCGATACGCAGTATTTT
TRBJ2-4 NA NA TRBV7-2 CASSLTPVAKNIQYF TGTGCCAGCAGCTTAACTCCCGTAGCCAAAAACATTCAGTACTTC
TRBJ1-6 few TRBD1 TRBV30 CAWGTGGYSPLHF TGTGCCTGGGGAACAGGGGGCTATTCACCCCTCCACTTT
TRBJ2-3 many NA TRBV3-1 CASSHTTDTQYF TGTGCCAGCAGCCACACCACCGATACGCAGTATTTT
TRBJ2-2 NA TRBD1 TRBV7-8 CASSFRKGQGNTGELFF TGTGCCAGCAGCTTCAGGAAGGGACAGGGGAACACCGGGGAGCTGTTTTTT
TRBJ2-1 NA NA TRBV7-2 CASSLRAYNEQFF TGTGCCAGCAGCTTGAGGGCCTACAATGAGCAGTTCTTC
TRBJ2-3 many TRBD2 TRBV5-6 CASSPPGGDLTDTQYF TGTGCCAGCAGCCCGCCGGGGGGGGACCTAACAGATACGCAGTATTTT
TRBJ2-2 many NA TRBV7-6 CASSLGTVSTTGELFF TGTGCCAGCAGCTTAGGGACAGTCTCGACCACCGGGGAGCTGTTTTTT
TRBJ2-3 NA NA TRBV19 CASNRNTDTQYF TGTGCCAGTAACCGGAACACAGATACGCAGTATTTT
TRBJ2-2 few TRBD1 TRBV28 CASSIQGFNTGELFF TGTGCCAGCAGTATACAGGGGTTTAACACCGGGGAGCTGTTTTTT
TRBJ1-2 few TRBD1 TRBV6-5 CASRRDRNKQGYTF TGTGCCAGCAGAAGGGACAGGAATAAGCAGGGCTACACCTTC
TRBJ2-1 many TRBD2 TRBV7-2 CASRFASGSYEQFF TGTGCCAGCAGATTCGCTAGCGGGAGTTATGAGCAGTTCTTC
TRBJ2-1 few NA TRBV19 CATPRVDPYNEQFF TGTGCCACACCCCGTGTAGACCCCTACAATGAGCAGTTCTTC
TRBJ2-2 NA NA TRBV20-1 CSARYTGELFF TGCAGTGCTAGATACACCGGGGAGCTGTTTTTT
TRBJ1-1 few NA TRBV6-5 CASRKQGGTEAFF TGTGCCAGCAGGAAACAGGGAGGAACTGAAGCTTTCTTT
TRBJ2-5 NA NA TRBV4-1 CASSQVARGVETQYF TGCGCCAGCAGCCAAGTAGCCAGGGGGGTTGAGACCCAGTACTTC
TRBJ2-3 NA NA TRBV3-1 CASSQTKQNTQYF TGTGCCAGCAGCCAGACGAAGCAGAATACGCAGTATTTT
TRBJ2-1 many TRBD2 TRBV20-1 CSAISGSLYNEQFF TGCAGTGCCATTAGCGGGAGTTTGTACAATGAGCAGTTCTTC
TRBJ2-1 few NA TRBV24-1 CATTQGIEQFF TGTGCCACCACTCAGGGTATTGAGCAGTTCTTC
TRBJ1-5 few NA TRBV14 CASSRDGNQPQHF TGTGCCAGCAGCCGGGATGGGAATCAGCCCCAGCATTTT
TRBJ1-1 many NA TRBV3-1 CASSQEGAGTEAFF TGTGCCAGCAGCCAAGAAGGAGCAGGGACTGAAGCTTTCTTT
TRBJ2-3 many NA TRBV20-1 CSANDGFTDTQYF TGCAGTGCTAACGACGGATTCACAGATACGCAGTATTTT
TRBJ2-2 many NA TRBV30 CAWGTRSGELFF TGTGCCTGGGGGACTCGTTCCGGGGAGCTGTTTTTT
TRBJ2-6 NA TRBD1 TRBV5-1 CASSLYSGQTAGANVLTF TGCGCCAGCAGCTTGTATTCGGGACAGACGGCTGGGGCCAACGTCCTGACTTTC